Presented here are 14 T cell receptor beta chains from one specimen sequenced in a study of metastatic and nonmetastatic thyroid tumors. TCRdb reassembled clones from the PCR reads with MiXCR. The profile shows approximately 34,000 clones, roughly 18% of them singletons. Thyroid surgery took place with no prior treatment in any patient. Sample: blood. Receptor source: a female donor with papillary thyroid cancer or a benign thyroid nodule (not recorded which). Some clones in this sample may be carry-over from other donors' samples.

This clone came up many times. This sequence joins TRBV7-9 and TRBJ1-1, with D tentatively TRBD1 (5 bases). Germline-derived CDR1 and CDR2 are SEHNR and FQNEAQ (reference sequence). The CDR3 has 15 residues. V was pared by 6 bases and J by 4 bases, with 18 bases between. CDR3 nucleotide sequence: TGTGCCAGCAGGCCAAGTGGGGGTTCTGGCACTGAAGCTTTCTTT. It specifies CASRPSGGSGTEAFF.

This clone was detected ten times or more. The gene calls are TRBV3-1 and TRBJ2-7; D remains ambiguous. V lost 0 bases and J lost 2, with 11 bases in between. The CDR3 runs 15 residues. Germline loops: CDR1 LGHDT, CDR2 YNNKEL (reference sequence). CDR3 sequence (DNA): TGTGCCAGCAGCCAAGACGTTGTCAGCCCCTACGAGCAGTACTTC. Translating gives CASSQDVVSPYEQYF.

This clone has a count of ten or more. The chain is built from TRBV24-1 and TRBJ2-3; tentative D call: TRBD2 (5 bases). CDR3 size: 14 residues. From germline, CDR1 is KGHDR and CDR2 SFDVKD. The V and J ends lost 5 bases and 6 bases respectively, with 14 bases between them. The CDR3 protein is CATSGPGEMDTQYF. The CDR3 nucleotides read TGTGCCACCAGTGGCCCCGGGGAGATGGATACGCAGTATTTT.

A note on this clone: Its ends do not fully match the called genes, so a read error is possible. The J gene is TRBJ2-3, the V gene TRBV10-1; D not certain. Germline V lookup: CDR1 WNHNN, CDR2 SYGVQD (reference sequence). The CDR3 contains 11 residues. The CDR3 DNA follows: TGCTCCAGCAGTGACCGGTATACGCAGTATTTT. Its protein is CSSSDRYTQYF.

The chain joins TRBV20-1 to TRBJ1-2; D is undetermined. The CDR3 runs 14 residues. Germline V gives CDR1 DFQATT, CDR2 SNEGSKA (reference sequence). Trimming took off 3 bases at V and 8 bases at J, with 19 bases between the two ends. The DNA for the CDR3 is TGCAGTGCTAGGCCGAGCCCCAGGAGTGGAGGCTACACCTTC. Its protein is CSARPSPRSGGYTF.

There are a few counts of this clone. CDR3 nucleotides: TGTGCCAGCAGAACATGGAGTGCAGAGCAGTACTTC. It specifies CASRTWSAEQYF. This chain connects TRBV28 to TRBJ2-7; D unclear. Germline loops: CDR1 MDHEN, CDR2 SYDVKM. The V gene lost 6 bases and the J gene lost 7 bases, with 13 bases spanning the gap. This CDR3 is 12 amino acids long.

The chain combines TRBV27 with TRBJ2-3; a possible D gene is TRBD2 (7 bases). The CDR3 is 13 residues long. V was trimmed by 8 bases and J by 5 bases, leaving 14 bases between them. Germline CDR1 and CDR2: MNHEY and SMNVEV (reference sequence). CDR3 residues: CASRGAYGDTQYF. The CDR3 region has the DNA TGTGCCAGCCGGGGGGCCTACGGAGATACGCAGTATTTT.

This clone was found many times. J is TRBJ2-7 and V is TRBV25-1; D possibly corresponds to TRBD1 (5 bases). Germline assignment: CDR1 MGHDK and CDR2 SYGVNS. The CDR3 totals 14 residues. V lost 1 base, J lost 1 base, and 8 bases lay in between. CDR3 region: CASSEFQGSYEQYF. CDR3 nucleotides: TGTGCCAGCAGTGAATTTCAGGGTTCCTACGAGCAGTACTTC.

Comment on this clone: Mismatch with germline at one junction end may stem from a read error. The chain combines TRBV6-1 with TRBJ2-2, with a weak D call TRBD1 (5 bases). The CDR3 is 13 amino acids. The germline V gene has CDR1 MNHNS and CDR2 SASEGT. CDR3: CAISDRNTGELFF. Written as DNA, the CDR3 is TGTGCCATCAGTGACAGGAACACCGGGGAGCTGTTTTTT.

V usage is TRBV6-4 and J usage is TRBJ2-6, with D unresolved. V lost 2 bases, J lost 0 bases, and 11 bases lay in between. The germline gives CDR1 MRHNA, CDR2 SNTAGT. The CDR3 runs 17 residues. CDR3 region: CASSDDGSYSGANVLTF. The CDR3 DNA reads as TGTGCCAGCAGTGACGATGGCTCGTACTCTGGGGCCAACGTCCTGACTTTC.

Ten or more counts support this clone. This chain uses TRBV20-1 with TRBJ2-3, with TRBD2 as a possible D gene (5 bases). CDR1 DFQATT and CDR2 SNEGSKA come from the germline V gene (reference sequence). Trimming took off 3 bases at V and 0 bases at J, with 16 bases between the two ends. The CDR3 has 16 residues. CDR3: CSASVRQTGSTDTQYF. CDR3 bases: TGCAGTGCTAGCGTGCGTCAGACGGGGAGCACAGATACGCAGTATTTT.

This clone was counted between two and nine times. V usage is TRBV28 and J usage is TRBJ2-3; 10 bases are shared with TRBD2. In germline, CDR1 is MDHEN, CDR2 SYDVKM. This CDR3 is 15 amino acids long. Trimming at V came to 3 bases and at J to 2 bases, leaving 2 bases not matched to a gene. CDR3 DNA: TGTGCCAGCAGTTTCAGCGGGAGGGCCACAGATACGCAGTATTTT. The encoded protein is CASSFSGRATDTQYF.

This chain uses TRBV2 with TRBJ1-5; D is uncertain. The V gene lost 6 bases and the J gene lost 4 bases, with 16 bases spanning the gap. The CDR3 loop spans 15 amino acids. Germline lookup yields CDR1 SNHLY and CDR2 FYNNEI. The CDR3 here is CASRPDANRNQPQHF. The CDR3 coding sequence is TGTGCCAGCAGACCGGACGCAAATAGGAATCAGCCCCAGCATTTT. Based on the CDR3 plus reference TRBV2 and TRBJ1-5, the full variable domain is EPEVTQTPSHQVTQMGQEVILRCVPISNHLYFYWYRQILGQKVEFLVSFYNNEISEKSEIFDDQFSVERPDGSNFTLKIRSTKLEDSAMYFCASRPDANRNQPQHFGDGTRLSIL.

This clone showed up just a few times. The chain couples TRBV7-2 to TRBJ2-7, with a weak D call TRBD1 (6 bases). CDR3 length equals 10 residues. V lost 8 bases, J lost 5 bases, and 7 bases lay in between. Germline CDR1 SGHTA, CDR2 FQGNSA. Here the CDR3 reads CASGGDEQYF. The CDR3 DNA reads TGTGCCAGCGGGGGCGACGAGCAGTACTTC. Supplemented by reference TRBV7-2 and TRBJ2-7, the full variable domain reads GAGVSQSPSNKVTEKGKDVELRCDPISGHTALYWYRQSLGQGLEFLIYFQGNSAPDKSGLPSDRFSAERTGGSVSTLTIQRTQQEDSAVYLCASGGDEQYFGPGTRLTVT.